These 24 T cell receptor beta chains came from one sample sequenced in a study of CD8 T cells in ankylosing spondylitis. TCRdb independently ran MiXCR on the 5' RACE reads; one entry per CDR3 protein. The data contain 130,000 or so distinct CDR3 sequences, over 6% of them singletons. The material sequenced was blood, either unsorted or a sorted T cell fraction (not recorded which). Receptors originate from a male donor with ankylosing spondylitis or in good health (not recorded which).

This clonotype came up a few times. The chain is built from TRBV7-2 and TRBJ2-3; D possibly corresponds to TRBD2 (5 bases). The CDR3 has 15 amino acids. V gave up 3 bases and J gave up 14 bases, with 24 bases separating them. CDR1 and CDR2 from the germline V gene are SGHTA and FQGNSA. CDR3 in DNA: TGTGCCAGCAGCTTGGACGGAGGTAACGGAATTGTTCGGTATTTT. Protein sequence: CASSLDGGNGIVRYF.

In its sample, this clonotype was seen many times. The CDR3 loop is CASSLSAGQGDTGELFF. The CDR3 DNA reads as TGTGCCAGCAGTTTATCGGCTGGGCAGGGGGACACCGGGGAGCTGTTTTTT. The J gene is TRBJ2-2, the V gene TRBV12-3 or TRBV12-4, with TRBD1 identical over 7 bases. There are 17 residues in the CDR3. Germline trimming cut 2 bases from V and 3 bases from J; bases unmatched to any gene: 9.

In this sample, this clonotype turned up many times. The chain links TRBV5-1 to TRBJ2-2, with D tentatively TRBD1 (5 bases). The CDR3 has 15 amino acids. Germline V CDR1 and CDR2: SGHRS, YFSETQ. V was clipped by 1 base and J by 4 bases, with 11 bases between them. CDR3 nucleotide sequence: TGCGCCAGCAGCTTGCAGGACACCGGCACCGGGGAGCTGTTTTTT. Amino acid sequence: CASSLQDTGTGELFF.

This clonotype turned up a few times. As DNA, the CDR3 is TGTGCCAGCAGCCGGACTAGCGGGGGTTACGAGCAGTACTTC. The encoded protein is CASSRTSGGYEQYF. The chain couples TRBV6-1 to TRBJ2-7, with 13 bases aligning to TRBD2. The junction had 3 bases not matched to a gene; V was cut back by 6 bases and J by 4 bases. Germline CDR1 reads MNHNS; CDR2 reads SASEGT. CDR3 length: 14 residues.

This clonotype was counted ten times or more. V gene TRBV4-1 combines with J gene TRBJ2-5; 11 nucleotides line up with TRBD2. V shed 4 bases, J shed 5 bases, and the junction held 9 bases outside the gene matches. Germline V CDR1 and CDR2: MGHRA, YSYEKL. The length of the CDR3 is 16 residues. This chain's CDR3 is CASSLIAGGPFETQYF. The CDR3 DNA is TGCGCCAGCAGCCTCATAGCGGGAGGGCCCTTCGAGACCCAGTACTTC.

This clonotype was picked up many times. The chain joins TRBV28 to TRBJ2-7, with a weak D call TRBD1 (6 bases). CDR1 MDHEN and CDR2 SYDVKM come from the germline V gene. The CDR3 runs to 13 residues. Trimming shortened V by 7 bases and J by 4 bases, and 14 bases separated the two germline ends. The CDR3 sequence: CASKQGGVYEQYF. The CDR3 bases are TGTGCCAGCAAGCAAGGGGGTGTTTACGAGCAGTACTTC.

This clonotype has ten or more counts. The chain combines TRBV20-1 with TRBJ1-2; the match to TRBD1 covers 8 bases. J lost 2 bases, V lost 2 bases, and 4 bases had no gene match. This CDR3 has 14 amino acids. CDR1 and CDR2 from the germline V gene are DFQATT and SNEGSKA (reference sequence). CDR3 sequence (DNA): TGCAGTGCTAGAAGCCAGGGGGCCAACTATGGCTACACCTTC. Translation: CSARSQGANYGYTF.

The sample holds many counts of this clonotype. This chain uses TRBV5-1 with TRBJ1-2; D is perhaps TRBD1 (6 bases). The CDR3 extends over 15 amino acids. Germline CDR1 and CDR2: SGHRS and YFSETQ. V was cut by 3 bases and J by 0 bases, with 12 bases left in between. The CDR3 region has the DNA TGCGCCAGCAGCTCGGGAGGGGGGGCTAACTATGGCTACACCTTC. The encoded protein is CASSSGGGANYGYTF.

This clonotype has ten or more counts. J is TRBJ1-1 and V is TRBV5-1; no clear D. Trimming shortened V by 0 bases and J by 0 bases, and 9 bases separated the two germline ends. Germline CDR1 and CDR2: SGHRS and YFSETQ. This CDR3 has 15 residues. This chain's CDR3 is CASSLEGLLNTEAFF. The CDR3 nucleotides read TGCGCCAGCAGCTTGGAAGGGTTGCTGAACACTGAAGCTTTCTTT.

The sample holds many counts of this clonotype. The gene calls are TRBV9 and TRBJ2-4; 12 bases align to TRBD2. The germline gives CDR1 SGDLS, CDR2 YYNGEE. The V segment lost 4 bases and the J segment 7 bases; nucleotides outside the gene matches: 9. The CDR3 totals 16 residues. CDR3 DNA: TGTGCCAGCAGCCCTCCTAGCGGGGGGGCCTGGAACATTCAGTACTTC. Translated, it gives CASSPPSGGAWNIQYF.

This clonotype has a count of ten or more. This sequence joins TRBV27 and TRBJ2-1; tentatively, D is TRBD2 (6 bases). The germline V gene has CDR1 MNHEY and CDR2 SMNVEV (reference sequence). There are 11 residues in the CDR3. Deletions cut 8 bases from V and 8 bases from J, with 10 bases between. CDR3 nucleotides: TGTGCCAGCGGGGACTGGTATGAGCAGTTCTTC. It encodes CASGDWYEQFF.

Ten or more counts support this clonotype. This chain connects TRBV5-1 to TRBJ1-2; maybe TRBD1 (5 bases). V lost 3 bases to trimming and J lost 3 bases, with 15 bases between them. Germline V gives CDR1 SGHRS, CDR2 YFSETQ. CDR3 size: 15 residues. For the CDR3, the DNA is TGCGCCAGCAGCTCAGCTCAGGGAGCCCACTATGGCTACACCTTC. Its translation is CASSSAQGAHYGYTF. Together with reference TRBV5-1 and TRBJ1-2, the CDR3 gives the full variable domain: KAGVTQTPRYLIKTRGQQVTLSCSPISGHRSVSWYQQTPGQGLQFLFEYFSETQRNKGNFPGRFSGRQFSNSRSEMNVSTLELGDSALYLCASSSAQGAHYGYTFGSGTRLTVV.

This clonotype came up many times. The rearrangement links TRBV12-3 or TRBV12-4 to TRBJ2-7; 10 nucleotides line up with TRBD2. The length of the CDR3 is 15 residues. V gave up 5 bases and J gave up 7 bases; unmatched junction bases: 11. The CDR3 loop is CASSRQLAGSGEQYF. The CDR3 DNA sequence: TGTGCCAGCAGTAGACAACTAGCGGGATCGGGAGAGCAGTACTTC.

This clonotype appeared many times. V gene TRBV20-1 combines with J gene TRBJ2-1; TRBD2 agrees at 15 bases. Germline CDR1 reads DFQATT; CDR2 reads SNEGSKA (reference sequence). This CDR3 has 21 amino acids. V gave up 1 base and J gave up 2 bases; unmatched junction bases: 15. The chain's CDR3 is CSARVKTPGTSGGFPYNEQFF. CDR3 sequence (DNA): TGCAGTGCTAGAGTTAAAACCCCCGGGACTAGCGGGGGGTTCCCCTACAATGAGCAGTTCTTC.

This clonotype was observed many times. The rearrangement uses TRBV10-3 and TRBJ1-1; D uncertain. Germline CDR1 is ENHRY and CDR2 is SYGVKD. Trimming cost V 8 bases and J 0 bases, with 10 bases left between them. This CDR3 comprises 13 residues. The CDR3 loop is CAIRLYLNTEAFF. CDR3 coding DNA: TGTGCCATCCGACTCTATCTGAACACTGAAGCTTTCTTT.

This clonotype was picked up many times. The rearrangement links TRBV20-1 to TRBJ2-7; unclear D gene. CDR3 length equals 13 residues. Germline assignment: CDR1 DFQATT and CDR2 SNEGSKA (reference sequence). V was trimmed by 3 bases and J by 0 bases, leaving 9 bases between them. CDR3 nucleotides: TGCAGTGCTAGTTGGCGGTCCTCCTACGAGCAGTACTTC. Translated: CSASWRSSYEQYF.

This clonotype was detected ten times or more. This chain joins TRBV7-2 and TRBJ2-7; D is possibly TRBD1 (6 bases). The CDR3 spans 14 residues. In germline, CDR1 is SGHTA, CDR2 FQGNSA. V was cut by 6 bases and J by 2 bases, with 14 bases left in between. CDR3 region: CASSLLRDTYEQYF. The CDR3 coding sequence is TGTGCCAGCAGTCTCCTCCGGGACACCTACGAGCAGTACTTC.

This chain's CDR3 is CSARDSQGASYNSPLHF. In DNA, the CDR3 is TGCAGTGCTAGAGATTCGCAGGGGGCATCCTATAATTCACCCCTCCACTTT. J is TRBJ1-6 and V is TRBV20-1, with 8 bases lining up with TRBD1. J was trimmed by 1 base and V by 0 bases; bases with no gene match: 5. The CDR3 spans 17 residues. Germline CDR1 reads DFQATT; CDR2 reads SNEGSKA (reference sequence).

This clonotype was picked up many times. V usage is TRBV12-3 or TRBV12-4 and J usage is TRBJ1-5; D gene uncertain. The V gene lost 6 bases and the J gene lost 8 bases, with 14 bases spanning the gap. The CDR3 totals 13 residues. The CDR3 DNA is TGTGCCAGCAGCAACCGTCGCGTCGAGCCCCAGCATTTT. It yields the protein CASSNRRVEPQHF.

This clonotype has at least ten counts. The chain recombines TRBV10-3 with TRBJ2-1; unclear D gene. V lost 3 bases, J lost 7 bases, and 7 bases lay in between. There are 12 residues in the CDR3. Germline V gene data show CDR1 as ENHRY and CDR2 as SYGVKD. CDR3 residues: CAISESGNEQFF. For the CDR3, the DNA is TGTGCCATCAGTGAATCCGGGAATGAGCAGTTCTTC.

This clonotype was observed many times. The gene calls are TRBV6-1 and TRBJ1-6; D remains ambiguous. Germline CDR1 and CDR2: MNHNS and SASEGT. The V end was cut by 11 bases, the J end by 6 bases, with 17 bases between. There are 14 residues in the CDR3. The CDR3 region has the DNA TGTGCCGCGGTCCCCCTTGAGGGTAATTCACCCCTCCACTTT. Its translation: CAAVPLEGNSPLHF.

This clonotype was found many times. V gene TRBV20-1 combines with J gene TRBJ1-6; D not certain. Germline CDR1 is DFQATT and CDR2 is SNEGSKA (reference sequence). The CDR3 is 15 amino acids. Trimming removed 0 bases at V and 5 bases at J, with 11 bases between. The CDR3 nucleotides are TGCAGTGCTAGAGATTCGCGGGGTGATAATTCACCCCTCCACTTT. The encoded protein is CSARDSRGDNSPLHF.

Ten or more counts support this clonotype. The chain couples TRBV5-1 to TRBJ2-3; D is perhaps TRBD2 (6 bases). The CDR3 runs to 14 residues. Trimming took 3 bases from V and 2 from J, leaving 10 bases between them. CDR1 is SGHRS, CDR2 YFSETQ, per germline. The CDR3 loop is CASSSGGNTDTQYF. The CDR3 region has the DNA TGCGCCAGCAGCTCTGGGGGGAACACAGATACGCAGTATTTT.

This clonotype was seen repeatedly, ten times or more. This chain joins TRBV12-3 or TRBV12-4 and TRBJ2-5; D gene ambiguous. Deletions cut 5 bases from V and 2 bases from J, with 12 bases between. The CDR3 runs 14 residues. Written as DNA, the CDR3 is TGTGCCAGCAGTCCCCGACTGGGGCAAGAGACCCAGTACTTC. Its translation: CASSPRLGQETQYF.